This T cell receptor beta chain derives from a study of Ad26.COV2.S vaccination and SARS-CoV-2 variants. About the research overall: Donor had been placed in the Ad26.COV2.S arm of the COV1001 trial.

Treatment reported: roughly 20 received Ad26.COV2.S at low or high dose, single or two shots; 5 received placebo; per-sample allocation not given. Material that was analyzed had been drawn on day 63 after the first vaccine or placebo injection. In Boston, an adult donor aged 18-55 years took part. With regard to this clone: As yet, its antigen is unknown.

Broader study findings: Compared with placebo recipients, vaccine recipients had higher spike-specific TCR breadth. Participants given vaccine showed non-spike TCR breadth similar to that of placebo recipients.

Assay used: immunoSEQ multiplex PCR; TCRdb lists only in-frame clones, some missing. The top ten hold around 5% of the sample, which has roughly 300,000 clones, around nine tenths seen once. Germline V gives CDR1 MGHRA, CDR2 YSYEKL. The J segment lost 7 bases and the V segment lost 0 bases, leaving 5 bases of the junction unmatched. This CDR3 is 16 amino acids long. The sample was peripheral blood, taken in a trial of Ad26.COV2.S vaccine versus placebo. The chain joins TRBV4-1 to TRBJ2-1; 11 bases are a match to TRBD1. This receptor was identified in a person between 18 and 65 years old who received the Ad26.COV2.S COVID-19 vaccine or a placebo. Here the CDR3 reads CASSQEAGTGGNEQFF. The CDR3 DNA sequence: TGCGCCAGCAGCCAAGAGGCCGGGACAGGGGGGAATGAGCAGTTCTTC.